This entry features one TCR beta chain sequence. Antigen unknown. Between the trimmed V and J ends, which lost 3 bases and 2 bases, there was a span of 8 bases. The CDR3 contains 13 residues. Germline V gene sequence: CDR1 MDHEN, CDR2 SYDVKM. The data were obtained in a study of OX40 agonist ivuxolimab in advanced cancers. Background on the study: Patients were under 90% male with ages roughly 20 to 85, mean about 60.

TCRdb's table, derived via immunoSEQ multiplex PCR, lists solely in-frame clones and lacks some. The sample records fewer than 70,000 clones, approximately 89% being singletons. Findings and caveats of the study: The study observed clonal expansion of CD4+ and CD8+ blood T cells by week 6 at 0.1 to 3.0 mg/kg. CD8+ T cells (on average) carried more expanded clones than CD4+ T cells.

The sequenced sample was CD4+ or CD8+ T cells sorted from blood, obtained in a trial of the OX40 agonist ivuxolimab. The sequence was collected from an adult with an advanced solid tumor such as melanoma, head and neck, liver or kidney cancer. The J gene is TRBJ2-7, the V gene TRBV28, with unresolved D. CDR3 in amino acids: CASSFETTYEQYF. The CDR3, as DNA: TGTGCCAGCAGTTTTGAGACAACCTACGAGCAGTACTTC.